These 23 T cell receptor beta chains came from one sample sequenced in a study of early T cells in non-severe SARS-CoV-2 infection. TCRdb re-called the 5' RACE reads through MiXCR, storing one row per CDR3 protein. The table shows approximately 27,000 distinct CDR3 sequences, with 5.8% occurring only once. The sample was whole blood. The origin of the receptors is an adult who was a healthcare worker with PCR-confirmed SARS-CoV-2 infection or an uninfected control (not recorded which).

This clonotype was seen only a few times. The CDR3 sequence: CASSRTGHLNTGELFF. CDR3 nucleotides: TGTGCCAGCTCACGGACAGGGCACCTAAACACCGGGGAGCTGTTTTTT. The rearrangement uses TRBV18 and TRBJ2-2; 8 bases fit TRBD1. Germline CDR1 is KGHSH and CDR2 is LQKENI. CDR3 length: 16 residues. V lost 4 bases and J lost 2; bases outside the gene matches: 6.

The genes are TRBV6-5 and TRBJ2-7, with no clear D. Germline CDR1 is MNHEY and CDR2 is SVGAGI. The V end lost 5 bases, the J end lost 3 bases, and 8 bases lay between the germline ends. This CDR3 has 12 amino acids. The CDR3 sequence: CASSPSHYEQYF. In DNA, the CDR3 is TGTGCCAGCAGTCCTTCCCACTACGAGCAGTACTTC.

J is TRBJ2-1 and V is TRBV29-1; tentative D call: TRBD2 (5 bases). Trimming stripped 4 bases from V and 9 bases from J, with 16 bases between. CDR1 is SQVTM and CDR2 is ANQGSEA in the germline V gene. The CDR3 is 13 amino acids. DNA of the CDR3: TGCAGCGTTGGTTCATACCTAGAGGGTGAGCAGTTCTTC. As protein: CSVGSYLEGEQFF.

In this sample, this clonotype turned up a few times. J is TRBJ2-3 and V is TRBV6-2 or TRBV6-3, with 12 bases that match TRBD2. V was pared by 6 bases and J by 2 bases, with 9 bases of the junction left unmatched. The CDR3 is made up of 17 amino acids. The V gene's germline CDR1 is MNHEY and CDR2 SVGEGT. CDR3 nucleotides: TGTGCCAGCAGGACACCGGGACTAGCGGGCCTCACAGATACGCAGTATTTT. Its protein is CASRTPGLAGLTDTQYF.

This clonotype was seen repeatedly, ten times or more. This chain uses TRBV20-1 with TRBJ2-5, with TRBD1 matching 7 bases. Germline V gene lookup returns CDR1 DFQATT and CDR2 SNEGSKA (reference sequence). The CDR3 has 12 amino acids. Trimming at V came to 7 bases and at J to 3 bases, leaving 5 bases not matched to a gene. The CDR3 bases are TGCAGTGTCGGTGGACAGGAAGAGACCCAGTACTTC. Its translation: CSVGGQEETQYF.

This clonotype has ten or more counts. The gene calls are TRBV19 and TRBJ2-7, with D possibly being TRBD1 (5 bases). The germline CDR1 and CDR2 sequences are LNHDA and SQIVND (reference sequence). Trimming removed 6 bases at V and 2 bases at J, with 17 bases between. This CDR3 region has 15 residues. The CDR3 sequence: CASRRQGLTPYEQYF. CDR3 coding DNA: TGTGCCAGTAGACGCCAGGGTTTAACCCCCTACGAGCAGTACTTC.

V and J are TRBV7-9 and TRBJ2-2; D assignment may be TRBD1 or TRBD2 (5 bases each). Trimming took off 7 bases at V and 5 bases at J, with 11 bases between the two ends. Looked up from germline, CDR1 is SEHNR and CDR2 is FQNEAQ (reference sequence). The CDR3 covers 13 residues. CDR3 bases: TGTGCCAGCACCAGAGGGGAAACCGGGGAGCTGTTTTTT. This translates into CASTRGETGELFF.

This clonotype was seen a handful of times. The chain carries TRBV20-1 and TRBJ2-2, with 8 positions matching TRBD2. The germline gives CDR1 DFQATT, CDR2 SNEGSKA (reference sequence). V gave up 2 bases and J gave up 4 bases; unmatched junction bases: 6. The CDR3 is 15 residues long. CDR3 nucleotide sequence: TGCAGTGCTAGACCCCTAGCGGGCGTCACCGGGGAGCTGTTTTTT. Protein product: CSARPLAGVTGELFF.

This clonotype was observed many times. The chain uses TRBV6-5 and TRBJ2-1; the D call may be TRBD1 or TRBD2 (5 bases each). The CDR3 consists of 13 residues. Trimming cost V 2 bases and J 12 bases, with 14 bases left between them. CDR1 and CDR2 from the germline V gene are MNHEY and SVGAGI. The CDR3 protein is CASSYGTGRTQFF. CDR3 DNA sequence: TGTGCCAGCAGTTACGGGACGGGAAGAACGCAGTTCTTC.

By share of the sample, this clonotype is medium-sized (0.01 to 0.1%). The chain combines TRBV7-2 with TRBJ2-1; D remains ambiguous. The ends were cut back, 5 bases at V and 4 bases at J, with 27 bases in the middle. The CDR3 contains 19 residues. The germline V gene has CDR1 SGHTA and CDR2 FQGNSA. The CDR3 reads CASSQPRQRRNWNYNEQFF. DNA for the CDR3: TGTGCCAGCAGCCAGCCCCGACAACGACGGAACTGGAATTACAATGAGCAGTTCTTC.

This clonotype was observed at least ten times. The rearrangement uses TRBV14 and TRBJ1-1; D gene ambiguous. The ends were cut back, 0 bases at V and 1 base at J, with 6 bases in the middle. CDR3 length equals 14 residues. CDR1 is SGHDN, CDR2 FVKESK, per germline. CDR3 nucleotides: TGTGCCAGCAGCCAAGAAGTAGGGAACACTGAAGCTTTCTTT. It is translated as CASSQEVGNTEAFF.

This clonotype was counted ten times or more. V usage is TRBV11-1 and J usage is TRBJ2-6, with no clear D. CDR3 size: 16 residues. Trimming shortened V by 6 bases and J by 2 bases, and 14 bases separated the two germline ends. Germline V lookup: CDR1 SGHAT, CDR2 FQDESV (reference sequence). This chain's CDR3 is CASSLITSAGANVLTF. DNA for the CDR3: TGTGCCAGCAGTTTGATTACAAGCGCTGGGGCCAACGTCCTGACTTTC. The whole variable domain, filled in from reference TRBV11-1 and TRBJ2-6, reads EAEVAQSPRYKITEKSQAVAFWCDPISGHATLYWYRQILGQGPELLVQFQDESVVDDSQLPKDRFSAERLKGVDSTLKIQPAELGDSAMYLCASSLITSAGANVLTFGAGSRLTVL.

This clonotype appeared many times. Here the CDR3 DNA reads TGTGCCAGTAGTATCCTACAGGGGTCCTACAATGAGCAGTTCTTC. This codes for CASSILQGSYNEQFF. The V call is TRBV19, the J call TRBJ2-1; TRBD1 aligns across 7 bases. From germline, CDR1 is LNHDA and CDR2 SQIVND (reference sequence). The V segment lost 3 bases and the J segment 1 base; nucleotides outside the gene matches: 3. The CDR3 spans 15 residues.

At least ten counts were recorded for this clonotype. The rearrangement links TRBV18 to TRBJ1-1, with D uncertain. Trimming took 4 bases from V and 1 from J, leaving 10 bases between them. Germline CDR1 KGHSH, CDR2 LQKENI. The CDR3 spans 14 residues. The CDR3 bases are TGTGCCAGCTCACAAACAGATTCGAACACTGAAGCTTTCTTT. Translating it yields CASSQTDSNTEAFF. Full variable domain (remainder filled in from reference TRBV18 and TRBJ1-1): NAGVMQNPRHLVRRRGQEARLRCSPMKGHSHVYWYRQLPEEGLKFMVYLQKENIIDESGMPKERFSAEFPKEGPSILRIQQVVRGDSAAYFCASSQTDSNTEAFFGQGTRLTVV.

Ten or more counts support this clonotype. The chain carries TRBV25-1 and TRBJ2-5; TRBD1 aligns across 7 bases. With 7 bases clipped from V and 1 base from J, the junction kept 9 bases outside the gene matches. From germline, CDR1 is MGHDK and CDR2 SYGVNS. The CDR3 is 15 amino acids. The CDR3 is CASTERQGLQETQYF. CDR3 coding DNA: TGTGCCAGCACCGAAAGACAGGGCCTCCAAGAGACCCAGTACTTC.

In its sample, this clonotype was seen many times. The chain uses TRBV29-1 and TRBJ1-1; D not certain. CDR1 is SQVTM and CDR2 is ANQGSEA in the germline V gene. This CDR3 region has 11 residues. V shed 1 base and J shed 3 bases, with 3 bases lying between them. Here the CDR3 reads CSVEVDTEAFF. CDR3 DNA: TGCAGCGTTGAAGTAGACACTGAAGCTTTCTTT.

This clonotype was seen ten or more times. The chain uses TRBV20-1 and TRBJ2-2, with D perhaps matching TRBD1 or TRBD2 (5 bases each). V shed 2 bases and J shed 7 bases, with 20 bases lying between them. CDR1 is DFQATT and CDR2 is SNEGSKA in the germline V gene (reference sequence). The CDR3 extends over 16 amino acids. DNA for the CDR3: TGCAGTGCTAGACTCTTGGTGGGAGCAGGGTACGGGGAGCTGTTTTTT. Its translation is CSARLLVGAGYGELFF.

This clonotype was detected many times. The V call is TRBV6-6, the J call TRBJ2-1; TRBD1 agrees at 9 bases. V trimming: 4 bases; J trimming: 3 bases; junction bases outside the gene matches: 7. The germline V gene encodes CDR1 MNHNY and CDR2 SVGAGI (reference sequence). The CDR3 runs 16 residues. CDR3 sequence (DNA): TGTGCCAGCAGTTTTACCGGGACAGGGCACTACAATGAGCAGTTCTTC. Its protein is CASSFTGTGHYNEQFF.

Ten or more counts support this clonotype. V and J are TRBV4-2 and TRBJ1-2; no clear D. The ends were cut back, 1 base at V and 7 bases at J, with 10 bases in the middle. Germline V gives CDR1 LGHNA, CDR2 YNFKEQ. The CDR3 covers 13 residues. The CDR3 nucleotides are TGTGCCAGCAGCCAAGTAGGTTGGCTTGGCTACACCTTC. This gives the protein CASSQVGWLGYTF.

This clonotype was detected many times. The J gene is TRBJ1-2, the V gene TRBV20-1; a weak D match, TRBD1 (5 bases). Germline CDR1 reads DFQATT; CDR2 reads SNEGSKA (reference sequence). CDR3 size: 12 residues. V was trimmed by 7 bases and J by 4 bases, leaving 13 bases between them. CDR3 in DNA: TGCAGTGGCCAACAGGACGGCTATGGCTACACCTTC. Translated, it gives CSGQQDGYGYTF.

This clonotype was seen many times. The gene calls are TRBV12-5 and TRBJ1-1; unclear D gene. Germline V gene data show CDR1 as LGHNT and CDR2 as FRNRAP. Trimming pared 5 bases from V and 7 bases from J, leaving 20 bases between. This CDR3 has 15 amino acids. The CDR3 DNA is TGTGCTAGTGGTACCCGCGTCGATATTGACGGTGAAGCTTTCTTT. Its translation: CASGTRVDIDGEAFF.

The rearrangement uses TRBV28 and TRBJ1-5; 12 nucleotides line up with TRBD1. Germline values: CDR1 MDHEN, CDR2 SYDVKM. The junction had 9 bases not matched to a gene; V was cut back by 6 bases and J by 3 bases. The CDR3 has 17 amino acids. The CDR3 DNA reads TGTGCCAGCAGCGCCGAGGGACAGGGGGCTTCCAATCAGCCCCAGCATTTT. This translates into CASSAEGQGASNQPQHF.

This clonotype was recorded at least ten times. DNA of the CDR3: TGTGCCATCAGTGAGCTCCAGGGAATGGAGACCCAGTACTTC. It encodes CAISELQGMETQYF. The chain links TRBV10-3 to TRBJ2-5, with D perhaps matching TRBD1 (5 bases). This CDR3 is built from 14 residues. The germline V gene has CDR1 ENHRY and CDR2 SYGVKD. The V end was cut by 2 bases, the J end by 5 bases, with 12 bases between.